A selection of T cell receptor beta chains follows, all from one sample in a study of cytomegalovirus exposure and HLA in healthy donors. Sequencing was performed with immunoSEQ multiplex PCR; in TCRdb, only in-frame clones are kept and a portion is missing. Of about 180,000 clones in the sample, roughly 85% are singletons; the top ten hold about a sixth. Material: PBMCs. These receptors originate from a man aged 18 to 29 in good health and CMV-seropositive. CDR3s include the opening cysteine and the closing phenylalanine or tryptophan. Each record gives: V gene, J gene, D gene, clone size, CDR3 DNA, CDR3 protein. A D gene is named only where the DNA matches it firmly. Size tells how often a clone was seen (once, few, many) or the class of an expanded clone, and some rows leave it out.

TRBV7-7	TRBJ1-1	.	.	TGTGCCAGCAGCTTATCAGGGAACACTGAAGCTTTCTTT	CASSLSGNTEAFF
TRBV29-1	TRBJ2-7	.	.	TGCAGCGTTGAAGATCAGGGAAGCTCCTACGAGCAGTACTTC	CSVEDQGSSYEQYF
TRBV18	TRBJ1-4	TRBD1	.	TGTGCCAGCTCGCTCGGACAGGGCATTAATGAAAAACTGTTTTTT	CASSLGQGINEKLFF
TRBV28	TRBJ2-1	.	few	TGTGCCAGCAATCGAGGTAATGAGCAGTTCTTC	CASNRGNEQFF
TRBV6-6	TRBJ1-2	.	.	TGTGCCAGCAGGAATAACAGGGCGGGTGGCTACACCTTC	CASRNNRAGGYTF
TRBV5-1	TRBJ2-7	TRBD1	.	TGCGCCAGCAGCTCCCAGGGGGCCATCGACGAGCAGTACTTC	CASSSQGAIDEQYF
TRBV11-2	TRBJ2-1	TRBD1	.	TGTGCCAGCAGCTTTGGCTGGACAGGGAACAATGAGCAGTTCTTC	CASSFGWTGNNEQFF
TRBV7-8	TRBJ1-4	.	.	TGTGCCAGCAACCCGACCGGGTCAACTAATGAAAAACTGTTTTTT	CASNPTGSTNEKLFF
TRBV28	TRBJ1-1	.	medium-sized	TGTGCCAGCAGCTCATCGGTGAACACTGAAGCTTTCTTT	CASSSSVNTEAFF
TRBV2	TRBJ2-7	.	.	TGTGCCAGCAGGGGGCAGGGTGTGCACGAGCAGTACTTC	CASRGQGVHEQYF
TRBV6-5	TRBJ1-1	.	.	TGTGCCAGCAGTTCGGCCAGGACTGAAGCTTTCTTT	CASSSARTEAFF
TRBV15	TRBJ1-1	.	once	TGTGCCACCAGCAGAGGCACACAGGGTGATGAAGCTTTCTTT	CATSRGTQGDEAFF
TRBV28	TRBJ2-5	TRBD2	.	TGTGCCAGCAGTCCCGGGACTACTCAAGAGACCCAGTACTTC	CASSPGTTQETQYF
TRBV4-1	TRBJ2-1	.	.	TGCGCCAGCAGCCGATTGAGGCCGATCAATGAGCAGTTCTTC	CASSRLRPINEQFF
TRBV12-5	TRBJ2-1	TRBD1	once	TGTGCTAGTGGTTTGGTACTTGGACAGGGTCGCTACAATGAGCAGTTCTTC	CASGLVLGQGRYNEQFF
TRBV6-5	TRBJ2-7	TRBD1	few	TGTGCCAGCAGGCAGGGGGCGGGGGAGCAGTACTTC	CASRQGAGEQYF
TRBV7-3	TRBJ2-2	.	.	TGTGCCAGCAGCTTACGGGAGAGCACCGGGGAGCTGTTTTTT	CASSLRESTGELFF
TRBV7-7	TRBJ2-5	TRBD2	.	TGTGCTAGCAGCCAGGGACTAGCGGGGGGAGAGACCCAGTACTTC	CASSQGLAGGETQYF
TRBV7-3	TRBJ2-2	.	.	TGTGCCAGCAGCTTTCGTGGGGCAGGGGAGCTGTTTTTT	CASSFRGAGELFF
TRBV28	TRBJ1-1	.	.	TGTGCCAGCAGTGCATGGGAGGGAGTAAACACTGAAGCTTTCTTT	CASSAWEGVNTEAFF
TRBV10-2	TRBJ2-7	.	.	TGCGCCAGCTCCGACAGGATGGCCTACGAGCAGTACTTC	CASSDRMAYEQYF
TRBV2	TRBJ1-4	TRBD1	.	TGTGCCAGCAGTGCCGGGACAGACGAAGGAAAACTGTTTTTT	CASSAGTDEGKLFF